The next 10 T cell receptor beta chains were all read from a single sample in a study of T cell repertoires in cytomegalovirus infection. Which antigens these TCRs recognize remains unknown. Each CDR3 protein is one row after TCRdb ran MiXCR on the reads. The sample records 700,000 to 950,000 distinct CDR3 sequences, about 30% being singletons. The specimen comprised cultured CD8+ T cells from PBMCs, sampled from culture after CMV antigen stimulation. These receptors were obtained from a human donor in good health (CMV status not recorded). Some clones in this sample may be carry-over from other donors' samples.

The V and J genes are TRBV7-9 and TRBJ1-3; a weak D match, TRBD1 (5 bases). The germline V gene encodes CDR1 SEHNR and CDR2 FQNEAQ (reference sequence). This CDR3 contains 15 residues. V dropped 7 bases and J dropped 4 bases, with 17 bases sitting between them. CDR3 DNA sequence: TGTGCCAGCAACCCTGTTGTGGGGACGGGAAACACCATATATTTT. Translation gives CASNPVVGTGNTIYF.

The chain employs TRBV4-2 and TRBJ2-7, with D unclear. Looked up from germline, CDR1 is LGHNA and CDR2 is YNFKEQ. The ends were cut back, 0 bases at V and 4 bases at J, with 16 bases in the middle. The CDR3 has 16 residues. DNA of the CDR3: TGTGCCAGCAGCCAAGAAAGTAGAACAGATATTTACGAGCAGTACTTC. Encoded protein: CASSQESRTDIYEQYF.

This clonotype has just a few counts. This chain links TRBV19 with TRBJ1-2, with D unresolved. Germline-derived CDR1 and CDR2 are LNHDA and SQIVND (reference sequence). The V end was cut by 4 bases, the J end by 8 bases, with 11 bases between. This CDR3 region has 12 residues. Written as DNA, the CDR3 is TGTGCCAGTAGTAAGGGTCAGAGGGGCTACACCTTC. Residues: CASSKGQRGYTF.

This clonotype has only one observation. This rearrangement joins TRBV4-1 to TRBJ1-2; 7 bases are a match to TRBD1. Germline-derived CDR1 and CDR2 are MGHRA and YSYEKL. CDR3 length equals 15 residues. V was pared by 3 bases and J by 4 bases, with 8 bases of the junction left unmatched. This CDR3 is CASSQEPTGTYGYTF. CDR3 in DNA: TGCGCCAGCAGCCAGGAACCGACAGGGACCTATGGCTACACCTTC.

The chain employs TRBV6-2 or TRBV6-3 and TRBJ2-5; possibly TRBD1 for D (5 bases). The CDR3 is made up of 15 amino acids. The V gene lost 8 bases and the J gene lost 0 bases, with 16 bases spanning the gap. Germline V gene data show CDR1 as MNHEY and CDR2 as SVGEGT. The CDR3: CASQTDLEYQETQYF. The DNA of the CDR3 is TGTGCCAGCCAGACAGATTTAGAGTACCAAGAGACCCAGTACTTC.

This clonotype was seen more than once but under ten times. This CDR3 is CATGARNTTNEKLFF. CDR3 nucleotides: TGTGCCACCGGGGCGAGGAATACAACTAATGAAAAACTGTTTTTT. The gene calls are TRBV5-4 and TRBJ1-4, with D perhaps TRBD1 (5 bases). CDR1 and CDR2 (germline): SGHNT, YYREEE (reference sequence). V gave up 9 bases and J gave up 0 bases, with 15 bases separating them. CDR3 length: 15 amino acids.

This clonotype was seen a few times. The chain combines TRBV7-2 with TRBJ1-2; D is perhaps TRBD1 (6 bases). Germline values: CDR1 SGHTA, CDR2 FQGNSA. V dropped 4 bases and J dropped 0 bases, with 12 bases sitting between them. CDR3 length equals 15 residues. CDR3 in DNA: TGTGCCAGCAGCTACTACAGGGACCCTAACTATGGCTACACCTTC. Translated, it gives CASSYYRDPNYGYTF.

The gene calls are TRBV7-9 and TRBJ1-1, with TRBD1 identical over 9 bases. Germline CDR1 SEHNR, CDR2 FQNEAQ (reference sequence). The V and J ends lost 6 bases and 1 base, in that order; junction bases with no gene match: 6. The CDR3 length is 15 residues. CDR3 nucleotides: TGTGCCAGCAGAAAACTGGGACAGGGGAACACTGAAGCTTTCTTT. It specifies CASRKLGQGNTEAFF.

V usage is TRBV7-9 and J usage is TRBJ1-4, with TRBD1 as a possible D gene (6 bases). The CDR3 length is 14 residues. With 5 bases removed from V and 8 bases from J, the gap between germline ends came to 15 bases. Germline lookup yields CDR1 SEHNR and CDR2 FQNEAQ (reference sequence). CDR3 amino acids: CASSPPGAREKLFF. CDR3 nucleotides: TGTGCCAGCAGCCCTCCAGGGGCAAGGGAAAAACTGTTTTTT.

V is TRBV20-1 and J is TRBJ2-7, with 8 bases identical to TRBD1. Trimming at V came to 0 bases and at J to 8 bases, leaving 9 bases not matched to a gene. The CDR3 is 14 amino acids. Germline V gives CDR1 DFQATT, CDR2 SNEGSKA (reference sequence). The CDR3, as DNA: TGCAGTGCTAGAGACCGAAAGACAGGGGACAAGCAGTACGTC. Amino acid sequence: CSARDRKTGDKQYV.